Following are 4 T cell receptor beta chains from one sample sequenced in a study of blood T cell repertoires in COVID-19. Assay: immunoSEQ multiplex PCR; the TCRdb copy retains only in-frame clones and omits some. The table includes about 34,000 clones, approximately 80% detected once. Sequencing was carried out using peripheral blood. Receptors originate from an elderly man with acute or convalescent COVID-19.

This chain connects TRBV12-3 or TRBV12-4 to TRBJ2-1, with 8 nucleotides matching TRBD2. This CDR3 is 12 amino acids long. V lost 5 bases, J lost 16 bases, and 10 bases stayed unmatched. Here the CDR3 DNA reads TGTGCCAGCAGTAACCTAGCGGGCCCCCGCTTCTTC. Translating gives CASSNLAGPRFF.

This sequence joins TRBV27 and TRBJ1-1; no firm D call. CDR1 and CDR2 (germline): MNHEY, SMNVEV (reference sequence). V was clipped by 5 bases and J by 5 bases, with 12 bases between them. The CDR3 totals 13 residues. The CDR3 loop is CASSLFRETEAFF. CDR3 in DNA: TGTGCCAGCAGTCTTTTCCGGGAGACTGAAGCTTTCTTT.

DNA of the CDR3: TGTGCCAGCAGTGCGTGGACTAGCGGCGCCTACAATGAGCAGTTCTTC. Translation gives CASSAWTSGAYNEQFF. This sequence joins TRBV27 and TRBJ2-1; 10 nucleotides align to TRBD2. The germline V gene has CDR1 MNHEY and CDR2 SMNVEV (reference sequence). This CDR3 has 16 amino acids. V lost 5 bases, J lost 2 bases, and 6 bases stayed unmatched.

Here the CDR3 reads CASSAGPSGQFF. CDR3 nucleotides: TGTGCCAGCAGCGCGGGCCCCTCAGGGCAGTTCTTC. The chain recombines TRBV5-6 with TRBJ2-1; maybe TRBD2 (5 bases). The germline V gene has CDR1 SGHDT and CDR2 YYEEEE. The CDR3 has 12 residues. The germline V and J ends were trimmed by 4 bases and 12 bases, with 14 bases remaining between them.